What follows are 16 T cell receptor beta chains derived from one specimen sequenced in a study of Ad26.COV2.S vaccination and SARS-CoV-2 variants. TCRdb's copy holds only in-frame clones and misses some; the assay was immunoSEQ multiplex PCR. Of 350,000 to 550,000 clones listed, approximately 92% are singletons. The sample's treatment: about 20 received Ad26.COV2.S at low or high dose, single or two shots; a few received placebo; per-sample allocation not given. Sampling took place 63 days after the first vaccine or placebo injection. The material was peripheral blood, obtained in a trial of Ad26.COV2.S vaccine versus placebo. The receptors stem from a person aged 18-65 years who received the Ad26.COV2.S COVID-19 vaccine or a placebo.

The chain uses TRBV6-2 or TRBV6-3 and TRBJ2-2; a weak D match, TRBD1 (5 bases). Germline V gene data show CDR1 as MNHEY and CDR2 as SVGEGT. The CDR3 contains 14 residues. Trimming stripped 2 bases from V and 5 bases from J, with 9 bases between. CDR3 DNA sequence: TGTGCCAGCAGTTACGTCAGGGAAACCGGGGAGCTGTTTTTT. Translation: CASSYVRETGELFF.

The chain combines TRBV4-3 with TRBJ2-1; D perhaps matches TRBD2 (5 bases). Germline lookup yields CDR1 LGHNA and CDR2 YSLEER. Between the trimmed V and J ends, which lost 4 bases and 8 bases, there was a span of 12 bases. The length of the CDR3 is 13 residues. The CDR3 DNA reads as TGCGCCAGCAGCCCCTGGGCGGGCGATGAGCAGTTCTTC. Translation: CASSPWAGDEQFF.

The chain links TRBV6-5 to TRBJ2-2, with D possibly being TRBD2 (5 bases). Per the germline V gene, CDR1 is MNHEY and CDR2 is SVGAGI. CDR3 length: 14 amino acids. V was trimmed by 10 bases and J by 0 bases, leaving 12 bases between them. The CDR3 bases are TGTGCCACCTCGCGGACTCCGAACACCGGGGAGCTGTTTTTT. This gives the protein CATSRTPNTGELFF.

The V call is TRBV4-3, the J call TRBJ1-2; D is unclear. Germline CDR1 and CDR2: LGHNA and YSLEER. The CDR3 is 14 residues long. Trimming took off 0 bases at V and 4 bases at J, with 9 bases between the two ends. The CDR3 spells CASSQDANFYGYTF. The CDR3 DNA reads TGCGCCAGCAGCCAAGATGCGAATTTCTATGGCTACACCTTC.

The CDR3: CASSLSKGELFF. The CDR3, as DNA: TGTGCCAGCAGTTTGAGCAAAGGGGAGCTGTTTTTT. The chain recombines TRBV12-3 or TRBV12-4 with TRBJ2-2; the D is unclear. The CDR3 length is 12 residues. Trimming pared 3 bases from V and 8 bases from J, leaving 7 bases between.

The rearrangement uses TRBV2 and TRBJ2-5; possibly TRBD1 for D (6 bases). Trimming pared 2 bases from V and 4 bases from J, leaving 14 bases between. The CDR3 has 15 amino acids. Germline CDR1 SNHLY, CDR2 FYNNEI. CDR3 region: CASSEQLTGRETQYF. The CDR3 DNA reads as TGTGCCAGCAGTGAACAACTTACAGGGCGAGAGACCCAGTACTTC.

This clone is a singleton in its sample. The J gene is TRBJ2-1, the V gene TRBV5-1, with 11 bases matching TRBD2. The germline CDR1 and CDR2 sequences are SGHRS and YFSETQ. The CDR3 is 14 amino acids. Losses at the gene ends were 2 bases for V and 8 bases for J; bases not matched to a gene: 3. The CDR3 loop is CASSLLAGGYEQFF. The CDR3 nucleotides are TGCGCCAGCAGCTTATTAGCGGGGGGGTATGAGCAGTTCTTC.

This clone was counted a single time. The same CDR3 arises from other DNA sequences in this sample as well. The chain recombines TRBV18 with TRBJ2-5; the D gene could be TRBD1 or TRBD2 (5 bases each). Germline loops: CDR1 KGHSH, CDR2 LQKENI. Trimming removed 3 bases at V and 2 bases at J, with 10 bases between. CDR3 length: 14 amino acids. This chain's CDR3 is CASSPRGGQETQYF. The CDR3 DNA sequence: TGTGCCAGCTCACCCCGGGGCGGACAAGAGACCCAGTACTTC.

The CDR3 sequence: CASSLDGTAYEQYF. CDR3 DNA: TGTGCCAGCAGTTTAGATGGGACAGCCTACGAGCAGTACTTC. The V and J genes are TRBV28 and TRBJ2-7; 7 bases line up with TRBD1. This CDR3 spans 14 amino acids. CDR1 and CDR2 from the germline V gene are MDHEN and SYDVKM. V was clipped by 2 bases and J by 2 bases; unmatched bases: 3.

This chain links TRBV9 with TRBJ1-2; D gene uncertain. The germline V and J ends were trimmed by 4 bases and 8 bases, with 18 bases remaining between them. The CDR3 contains 14 residues. Germline CDR1 is SGDLS and CDR2 is YYNGEE. The CDR3 DNA reads TGTGCCAGCAGCCCTCCCCACTTGGCCGGAGGCTACACCTTC. This codes for CASSPPHLAGGYTF.

The gene calls are TRBV28 and TRBJ1-4; D is undetermined. The CDR3 has 16 amino acids. V lost 6 bases, J lost 6 bases, and 20 bases lay in between. Germline V gene lookup returns CDR1 MDHEN and CDR2 SYDVKM. The CDR3 DNA reads TGTGCCAGCAGCCTATCCGGACGGGGAGGAGATGAAAAACTGTTTTTT. It codes for CASSLSGRGGDEKLFF.

The chain links TRBV6-2 or TRBV6-3 to TRBJ1-5, with D hard to call. The CDR3 has 14 amino acids. V dropped 0 bases and J dropped 6 bases, with 9 bases sitting between them. The germline CDR1 and CDR2 sequences are MNHEY and SVGEGT. DNA for the CDR3: TGTGCCAGCAGTTACTCTACGGGTTTTCAGCCCCAGCATTTT. This translates into CASSYSTGFQPQHF.

V gene TRBV7-8 combines with J gene TRBJ1-4; D is unclear. The germline gives CDR1 SGHVS, CDR2 FQNEAQ. The germline V and J ends were trimmed by 3 bases and 7 bases, with 12 bases remaining between them. The CDR3 extends over 14 amino acids. The CDR3 nucleotides are TGTGCCAGCAGCTTGTTTACGGCGGCTGAAAAACTGTTTTTT. It translates to CASSLFTAAEKLFF.

The chain employs TRBV5-5 and TRBJ1-6; 8 bases match TRBD1. The CDR3 covers 15 residues. Trimming at V came to 3 bases and at J to 14 bases, leaving 13 bases not matched to a gene. Germline V CDR1 and CDR2: SGHKS, YYEKEE (reference sequence). The CDR3 DNA reads as TGTGCCAGCAGCTCGGGACAGGATAGCCGTGGGGCCCTCCACTTT. Its protein is CASSSGQDSRGALHF.

This sequence joins TRBV5-5 and TRBJ2-5; D possibly corresponds to TRBD1 (5 bases). The germline gives CDR1 SGHKS, CDR2 YYEKEE (reference sequence). CDR3 length: 13 amino acids. Trimming left V 0 bases short and J 7 bases short, with 10 bases between. This chain's CDR3 is CASSLEQVGTQYF. The CDR3 nucleotides are TGTGCCAGCAGCTTGGAACAGGTTGGGACCCAGTACTTC.

CDR3 sequence: CASSTPPESGRADTQYF. CDR3 DNA: TGTGCCAGTAGTACTCCCCCGGAGAGCGGGAGGGCAGATACGCAGTATTTT. The V call is TRBV19, the J call TRBJ2-3; 10 bases map to TRBD2. CDR1 is LNHDA and CDR2 is SQIVND in the germline V gene (reference sequence). The CDR3 extends over 17 amino acids. V was clipped by 4 bases and J by 4 bases; unmatched bases: 11. Drawing the rest from reference TRBV19 and TRBJ2-3, the complete variable domain is DGGITQSPKYLFRKEGQNVTLSCEQNLNHDAMYWYRQDPGQGLRLIYYSQIVNDFQKGDIAEGYSVSREKKESFPLTVTSAQKNPTAFYLCASSTPPESGRADTQYFGPGTRLTVL.